A single sample gave rise to the 28 T cell receptor beta chains below, sequenced in a study of Tregs in tolerant kidney transplant recipients. The assay was immunoSEQ multiplex PCR, and TCRdb's table has in-frame clones only and misses some. The sample includes 48,000 or so clones. This specimen was CD4+ T cells from blood, taken before the transplant. The receptors were gathered from a human donor who received a combined kidney and bone marrow transplant.

Notes on this clone: With the read ending 3 residues before the CDR3 end, the germline J gene is used to fill in that end. The chain has TRBV20-1 and TRBJ2-7; 14 bases map to TRBD2. V lost 5 bases, J lost 0 bases, and 9 bases stayed unmatched. Per germline, CDR1 DFQATT and CDR2 SNEGSKA (reference sequence). The CDR3 is made up of 17 amino acids. The sequenced CDR3 bases are TGCAGTGCTTCGCGGACTAGCGGGAGGTCTACCTCCTACGAG. Protein product: CSASRTSGRSTSYE. The full CDR3 reads CSASRTSGRSTSYEQYF.

To note about this clone: The read ends 3 residues before the CDR3 terminus; that terminus is restored from the germline J gene. The chain uses TRBV20-1 and TRBJ2-1, with 7 bases fitting TRBD2. The germline gives CDR1 DFQATT, CDR2 SNEGSKA (reference sequence). The CDR3 length is 16 residues. V lost 5 bases to trimming and J lost 1 base; unmatched junction nucleotides: 11. CDR3 loop: CSAYQPGLHSYNEQFF. CDR3 DNA (partial): TGCAGTGCTTATCAACCGGGACTACATTCCTACAATGAG.

On this clone: The sequenced fragment ends 3 residues before the CDR3 boundary, so the rest is inferred from the germline J gene. The V gene is TRBV13, the J gene TRBJ2-7; possible D gene TRBD2, 6 bases. There are 15 residues in the CDR3. Germline-derived CDR1 and CDR2 are PRHDT and FYEKMQ (reference sequence). V gave up 0 bases and J gave up 1 base, with 10 bases separating them. The CDR3 here is CASSLGGRDSYEQYF. The covered CDR3 bases are TGTGCCAGCAGCTTAGGTGGGCGGGATTCCTACGAG.

As regards this clone: The CDR3 is cut off 3 residues early in the read; its end comes from the germline J gene. The genes are TRBV12-3 or TRBV12-4 and TRBJ2-2; 7 bases align to TRBD2. This CDR3 has 15 residues. V dropped 7 bases and J dropped 3; count of bases not matched to a gene: 8. The CDR3 bases that were read are TGTGCCAGCACTCCAGCGGGAACGGACACCGGGGAG. Amino acids: CASTPAGTDTGE. The entire CDR3 sequence reads CASTPAGTDTGELFF.

Worth noting for this clone: The read ends 3 residues before the CDR3 terminus; that terminus is restored from the germline J gene. The chain combines TRBV2 with TRBJ2-3, with TRBD2 identical over 7 bases. Germline CDR1 is SNHLY and CDR2 is FYNNEI. The CDR3 has 14 residues. J lost 2 bases, V lost 7 bases, and 6 bases had no gene match. The CDR3 sequence is CASKPSGNTDTQYF. The CDR3 DNA, read in part, is TGTGCCAGCAAGCCTAGCGGAAACACAGATACG.

As for this clone: The sequenced fragment ends 3 residues before the CDR3 boundary, so the rest is inferred from the germline J gene. The genes are TRBV29-1 and TRBJ2-7, with D possibly matching TRBD1 (6 bases). This CDR3 contains 13 residues. Germline-derived CDR1 and CDR2 are SQVTM and ANQGSEA. Trimming took 4 bases from V and 0 from J, leaving 10 bases between them. CDR3: CSVAPDSSYEQYF. The covered CDR3 bases are TGCAGCGTTGCTCCGGACAGCTCCTACGAG.

As to this clone: The CDR3 goes on 3 residues after the read ends, and that part is filled in from the germline J gene. The chain links TRBV6-1 to TRBJ2-3, with 7 nucleotides matching TRBD2. The CDR3 runs to 15 residues. After removal of 3 bases from V and 6 bases from J, the junction contained 9 bases not matched to a gene. From germline, CDR1 is MNHNS and CDR2 SASEGT. CDR3 sequence: CASSEVRGRADTQYF. The sequenced part of the CDR3 DNA is TGTGCCAGCAGTGAGGTGCGCGGGAGAGCGGATACG.

Turning to this clone: Read coverage stops 3 residues before the CDR3 terminus; the germline J gene supplies the remainder. This chain connects TRBV7-6 to TRBJ2-3; 8 bases match TRBD2. CDR1 and CDR2 from the germline V gene are SGHVS and FNYEAQ. The ends lost 1 base at V and 3 bases at J; junction bases unmatched: 12. The CDR3 has 18 amino acids. CDR3: CASSLGFISGSRTDTQYF. The CDR3 bases that were read are TGTGCCAGCAGCTTAGGTTTCATCAGCGGGAGTAGAACAGATACG.

On this clone itself: Read data end 3 residues before the CDR3 end; the end is taken from the germline J gene. This chain joins TRBV2 and TRBJ2-1, with TRBD2 matching 7 bases. The length of the CDR3 is 14 residues. Germline CDR1 is SNHLY and CDR2 is FYNNEI. Trimming took 6 bases from V and 9 from J; bases not matched to a gene: 11. The CDR3 loop is CASRFPGLLSEQFF. The DNA read from the CDR3 is TGTGCCAGCAGATTCCCGGGACTATTGAGTGAG.

In regard to this clone: The read stops 3 residues short of the end of the CDR3; the missing end is completed from the germline J gene. The chain uses TRBV15 and TRBJ2-3; 7 bases align to TRBD2. The length of the CDR3 is 16 residues. CDR1 LNHNV and CDR2 YYDKDF come from the germline V gene (reference sequence). Trimming at V came to 1 base and at J to 5 bases, leaving 9 bases not matched to a gene. CDR3 sequence: CATSRAMAGAEDTQYF. Incomplete CDR3 DNA: TGTGCCACCAGCAGAGCGATGGCGGGAGCAGAAGATACG.

Remarks on this clone: The CDR3 extends 3 residues past the end of the read, so its final part is completed from the germline J gene. The rearrangement joins TRBV2 to TRBJ1-2; tentative D call: TRBD1 (6 bases). With 5 bases removed from V and 2 bases from J, the gap between germline ends came to 15 bases. The germline V gene encodes CDR1 SNHLY and CDR2 FYNNEI. The CDR3 has 15 amino acids. CDR3 bases read: TGTGCCAGCAGTAAGAACAGGGTGACGAACTATGGC. Translation: CASSKNRVTNYG. The CDR3, in full, reads CASSKNRVTNYGYTF.

A word on this clone: The sequenced fragment ends 3 residues before the CDR3 boundary, so the rest is inferred from the germline J gene. The V and J genes are TRBV5-1 and TRBJ2-5; 9 positions match TRBD2. Germline CDR1 reads SGHRS; CDR2 reads YFSETQ. CDR3 length: 17 residues. J lost 0 bases, V lost 4 bases, and 10 bases had no gene match. CDR3 DNA (partial): TGCGCCAGCAGCGACGGGACTAGCTTTTCGTACCAAGAGACC. Protein: CASSDGTSFSYQET. The CDR3, in full, reads CASSDGTSFSYQETQYF.

As regards this clone: The sequenced fragment ends 3 residues before the CDR3 boundary, so the rest is inferred from the germline J gene. This chain uses TRBV29-1 with TRBJ2-2; D remains unclear. Germline V gives CDR1 SQVTM, CDR2 ANQGSEA. The length of the CDR3 is 13 residues. V dropped 3 bases and J dropped 5 bases, with 10 bases sitting between them. The CDR3 reads CSVDSGGTGELFF. CDR3 DNA, as far as it was read: TGCAGCGTTGATTCAGGTGGTACCGGGGAG.

Concerning this clone itself: The read finishes 3 residues shy of the CDR3 end, and the germline J gene is used to complete it. The chain combines TRBV19 with TRBJ2-3, with 8 positions matching TRBD1. J was trimmed by 3 bases and V by 3 bases; bases with no gene match: 5. This CDR3 comprises 15 residues. Germline lookup yields CDR1 LNHDA and CDR2 SQIVND (reference sequence). The CDR3 region is CASSISDRVTDTQYF. Partial CDR3 DNA: TGTGCCAGTAGTATTTCGGACAGGGTAACAGATACG.

Regarding this clone: The read ends 3 residues shy of where the CDR3 ends; the end is completed using the germline J gene. The chain employs TRBV18 and TRBJ1-2; 9 positions match TRBD1. Germline CDR1 KGHSH, CDR2 LQKENI. This CDR3 spans 14 amino acids. V lost 3 bases and J lost 6; bases outside the gene matches: 5. CDR3 residues: CASSPDRGMHGYTF. The DNA read from the CDR3 is TGTGCCAGCTCACCGGACAGGGGAATGCATGGC. Based on the CDR3 plus reference TRBV18 and TRBJ1-2, the full variable domain is NAGVMQNPRHLVRRRGQEARLRCSPMKGHSHVYWYRQLPEEGLKFMVYLQKENIIDESGMPKERFSAEFPKEGPSILRIQQVVRGDSAAYFCASSPDRGMHGYTFGSGTRLTVV.

Note on this clone: The read halts 3 residues ahead of the CDR3 end, with the missing end drawn from the germline J gene. This chain uses TRBV2 with TRBJ2-1, with 11 bases aligning to TRBD1. V shed 1 base and J 7 bases; nucleotides not matched to a gene: 6. The CDR3 extends over 16 amino acids. Germline V gene sequence: CDR1 SNHLY, CDR2 FYNNEI. CDR3 DNA (partial): TGTGCCAGCAGTGAAGGGACAGGGGGCCGGTATAATGAG. The encoded protein is CASSEGTGGRYNE. The whole CDR3 protein is CASSEGTGGRYNEQFF.

Comment on this clone: The read stops 3 residues short of the end of the CDR3; the missing end is completed from the germline J gene. The chain links TRBV18 to TRBJ2-3; tentatively, D is TRBD1 (5 bases). Germline CDR1 is KGHSH and CDR2 is LQKENI. The CDR3 covers 14 residues. Trimming stripped 1 base from V and 5 bases from J, with 10 bases between. CDR3 sequence: CASSPRQGRDTQYF. The sequenced CDR3 bases are TGTGCCAGCTCACCACGCCAGGGTCGAGATACG.

On this clone: Read sequence stops 3 residues before the CDR3 end, and the germline J gene provides the missing end. The V and J genes are TRBV5-1 and TRBJ1-4; possibly TRBD1 for D (5 bases). With 4 bases removed from V and 6 bases from J, the gap between germline ends came to 13 bases. The germline gives CDR1 SGHRS, CDR2 YFSETQ. This CDR3 has 14 amino acids. CDR3 bases read: TGCGCCAGCAGCCTCGACAGTACCGATGAAAAA. Amino acid sequence: CASSLDSTDEK. The full CDR3 protein reads CASSLDSTDEKLFF. The full variable domain, with the rest looked up from reference TRBV5-1 and TRBJ1-4, is KAGVTQTPRYLIKTRGQQVTLSCSPISGHRSVSWYQQTPGQGLQFLFEYFSETQRNKGNFPGRFSGRQFSNSRSEMNVSTLELGDSALYLCASSLDSTDEKLFFGSGTQLSVL.

Details on this clone: The missing CDR3 end, 3 residues past where the read stops, is filled in from the germline J gene. V and J are TRBV7-2 and TRBJ1-4, with D maybe TRBD1 (6 bases). V shed 6 bases and J shed 4 bases, with 15 bases lying between them. CDR3 length equals 15 residues. From germline, CDR1 is SGHTA and CDR2 FQGNSA. The CDR3 spells CASRPTGSVNEKLFF. The CDR3 DNA, read in part, is TGTGCCAGCAGACCAACAGGGAGCGTTAATGAAAAA.

Comments on this clone: The read comes to an end 3 residues before the CDR3 does, leaving the germline J gene to fill in the end. The chain combines TRBV11-2 with TRBJ2-1, with 10 bases identical to TRBD2. V trimming: 5 bases; J trimming: 5 bases; junction bases outside the gene matches: 6. Per the germline V gene, CDR1 is SGHAT and CDR2 is FQNNGV. The CDR3 has 15 residues. The part of the CDR3 DNA that was read is TGTGCCAGCAGCCTTAGCGGGAGGCGGGACAATGAG. Protein: CASSLSGRRDNE. In full, the CDR3 reads CASSLSGRRDNEQFF.

A note on this clone: The CDR3 end is not reached by the read, which stops 3 residues before it; the germline J gene fills it in. V and J are TRBV5-1 and TRBJ1-1; tentative D call: TRBD1 (5 bases). This CDR3 spans 15 amino acids. Germline lookup yields CDR1 SGHRS and CDR2 YFSETQ. Trimming left V 3 bases short and J 0 bases short, with 12 bases between. The CDR3: CASSSGQGMNTEAFF. Partial CDR3 DNA: TGCGCCAGCAGCTCCGGTCAGGGAATGAACACTGAA.

Concerning this clone itself: Read sequence stops 3 residues before the CDR3 end, and the germline J gene provides the missing end. V gene TRBV7-2 combines with J gene TRBJ2-1; a possible D gene is TRBD2 (6 bases). CDR1 and CDR2 (germline): SGHTA, FQGNSA. V lost 4 bases and J lost 5, with 15 bases in between. The CDR3 runs to 15 residues. CDR3 DNA, as far as it was read: TGTGCCAGCAGCTCACGGACTACCCACCACAATGAG. Amino acid sequence: CASSSRTTHHNE. The full CDR3 is CASSSRTTHHNEQFF.

Turning to this clone: The sequenced fragment ends 3 residues before the CDR3 boundary, so the rest is inferred from the germline J gene. The rearrangement joins TRBV6-2 or TRBV6-3 to TRBJ1-5; TRBD1 might be the D (5 bases). Germline CDR1 is MNHEY and CDR2 is SVGEGT. The CDR3 has 13 amino acids. V dropped 8 bases and J dropped 6 bases, with 14 bases sitting between them. The CDR3 DNA, read in part, is TGTGCCAGCGTCGCGCAGGGAAGTCAGCCC. Its protein product is CASVAQGSQP. In full, the CDR3 reads CASVAQGSQPQHF.

A word on this clone: The sequence runs out 3 residues before the end of the CDR3; the remainder is reconstructed from the germline J gene. This chain uses TRBV23-1 with TRBJ2-3, with 7 positions matching TRBD2. TRBV23-1 is classed as an ORF, of uncertain function. The CDR3 is made up of 13 amino acids. V lost 6 bases, J lost 6 bases, and 6 bases stayed unmatched. The part of the CDR3 DNA that was read is TGCGCCAGCAGAGGCGGGAGAAGGGATACG. Amino acid sequence: CASRGGRRDT. The whole CDR3 protein reads CASRGGRRDTQYF.

As to this clone: The read ends 3 residues before the CDR3 terminus; that terminus is restored from the germline J gene. The gene calls are TRBV20-1 and TRBJ2-3, with D tentatively TRBD1 (6 bases). Trimming left V 3 bases short and J 2 bases short, with 15 bases between. Germline CDR1 reads DFQATT; CDR2 reads SNEGSKA (reference sequence). CDR3 length: 15 amino acids. This CDR3 reads CSASVRGYSTDTQYF. Incomplete CDR3 DNA: TGCAGTGCTAGCGTCAGGGGCTATTCCACAGATACG.

Remarks on this clone: The observed sequence ends 3 residues before the CDR3 terminus, with the missing tail filled in from the germline J gene. This sequence joins TRBV29-1 and TRBJ2-5; possibly TRBD1 or TRBD2 for D (5 bases each). Per the germline V gene, CDR1 is SQVTM and CDR2 is ANQGSEA. V gave up 4 bases and J gave up 0 bases, with 12 bases separating them. The CDR3 is made up of 14 amino acids. The CDR3: CSVGTGGNQETQYF. CDR3 DNA, as far as it was read: TGCAGCGTTGGCACAGGAGGTAACCAAGAGACC.

For this clone: The CDR3 end is not reached by the read, which stops 3 residues before it; the germline J gene fills it in. This chain joins TRBV30 and TRBJ1-4, with 7 nucleotides matching TRBD1. V gave up 3 bases and J gave up 7 bases; unmatched junction bases: 5. CDR1 and CDR2 (germline): GTSNPN, SVGIG (reference sequence). The CDR3 loop spans 13 amino acids. Incomplete CDR3 DNA: TGTGCCTGGAGGGTTACAGGGGTTGAAAAA. Amino acid sequence: CAWRVTGVEK. The entire CDR3 sequence reads CAWRVTGVEKLFF.

Of note for this clone: The sequenced fragment ends 3 residues before the CDR3 boundary, so the rest is inferred from the germline J gene. The chain uses TRBV7-3 and TRBJ1-2, with 7 bases matching TRBD1. The CDR3 has 13 residues. CDR1 and CDR2 (germline): SGHTA, FQGTGA. The CDR3 loop is CASSSTGVGGYTF. The covered CDR3 bases are TGTGCCAGCAGCTCAACAGGGGTGGGAGGC.